The clone carrying this T cell receptor beta chain was observed a handful of times. Its antigen is not known. This sample stems from a study of shared clonotypes between healthy human individuals. Overall study: A few men and a couple of women, aged 18 to 49, were donors. Study-level results: The low donor count limited represented genetic and exposure-history diversity.

CDR1 and CDR2 from the germline V gene are SGHRS and YFSETQ. V gave up 4 bases and J gave up 9 bases, with 19 bases separating them. This CDR3 comprises 14 residues. Data came from immunoSEQ multiplex PCR; TCRdb stores just in-frame clones and leaves some out. The sample has 950,000 to 1,100,000 clones; roughly 80% are singletons. The V and J genes are TRBV5-1 and TRBJ1-2; D call uncertain. The receptor comes from a man aged 18 to 35 in good health. The specimen sequenced was memory CD4+ T cells sorted from blood. Subset described: CD45RA-negative fraction. DNA for the CDR3: TGCGCCAGCAGCCCGGTTCGAGGCCAAGAGCGCTACACCTTC. Its protein is CASSPVRGQERYTF.